Below, 13 T cell receptor beta chains from the same sample are listed, as sequenced in a study of blood T cells in healthy people across ages. Using a J-beta primer mix together with a sample-barcoded 5' primer, a second PCR was run for roughly 7 to 12 cycles. TCRdb reprocessed the 5' RACE reads with MiXCR, giving one entry per CDR3 protein. The table lists some 930,000 distinct CDR3 sequences, 25% to 35% of them singletons. Another study also made use of these data, one on T cells of mothers and their children.

Sequencing was done on a sample of blood. These receptors originate from a woman between 40 and 55 years old in good health.

The chain links TRBV12-3 or TRBV12-4 to TRBJ2-4; TRBD2 might be the D (7 bases). The CDR3 totals 14 residues. The V and J ends lost 4 bases and 10 bases respectively, with 17 bases between them. CDR3 in DNA: TGTGCCAGCAGTTCGGGGGGCCAGTGCCTAATTCAGTACTTC. It specifies CASSSGGQCLIQYF.

The V gene is TRBV4-1, the J gene TRBJ2-4; no clear D. Germline CDR1 is MGHRA and CDR2 is YSYEKL. This CDR3 has 15 residues. V dropped 0 bases and J dropped 2 bases, with 8 bases sitting between them. CDR3 DNA: TGCGCCAGCAGCCAAGACTGGATAACCAAAAACATTCAGTACTTC. Translation gives CASSQDWITKNIQYF.

The chain has TRBV11-3 and TRBJ1-2, with 10 bases aligning to TRBD1. CDR1 and CDR2 (germline): SGHNT, YENEEA. This CDR3 is built from 14 residues. V shed 1 base and J 7 bases; nucleotides not matched to a gene: 3. The CDR3 nucleotides are TGTGCCAGCAGCTTAGGAGACAGGGGGCGTGGCTACACCTTC. Protein: CASSLGDRGRGYTF.

This clonotype was seen at least ten times. This chain connects TRBV12-3 or TRBV12-4 to TRBJ2-7, with a possible D match to TRBD2 (6 bases). There are 14 residues in the CDR3. Trimming took off 2 bases at V and 6 bases at J, with 14 bases between the two ends. CDR3 nucleotide sequence: TGTGCCAGCAGTTTATCACGACTAGTTGCCGAGCAGTACTTC. Its translation: CASSLSRLVAEQYF.

Details on this clonotype: The junction does not match germline at one end; this may be a read error. The chain has TRBV7-9 and TRBJ2-1; no clear D. The germline V gene has CDR1 SEHNR and CDR2 FQNEAQ (reference sequence). This CDR3 has 17 residues. The CDR3: CAGSFYVGLPAYNEQFF. CDR3 in DNA: TGTGCCGGCAGCTTCTACGTAGGCCTGCCGGCTTACAATGAGCAGTTCTTC.

As regards this clonotype: This may be a read error: a much more frequent sequence differs by one nucleotide. V usage is TRBV9 and J usage is TRBJ2-3; TRBD1 matches at 7 bases. Germline lookup yields CDR1 SGDLS and CDR2 YYNGEE. The CDR3 consists of 15 residues. CDR3 sequence (DNA): TGTGCCTGCAGCGTAGACAGGGTTTCGGGAGATACGCAGTATTTT. This codes for CACSVDRVSGDTQYF.

This clonotype came up many times. The chain links TRBV29-1 to TRBJ2-1, with no clear D. This CDR3 comprises 13 residues. V lost 5 bases to trimming and J lost 3 bases, with 11 bases between them. From germline, CDR1 is SQVTM and CDR2 ANQGSEA. The CDR3 is CSVRSRNYNEQFF. DNA for the CDR3: TGCAGCGTTCGGAGTAGGAACTACAATGAGCAGTTCTTC.

A few counts support this clonotype. The rearrangement links TRBV7-9 to TRBJ1-2; tentative D call: TRBD1 (6 bases). The length of the CDR3 is 14 residues. Trimming took 4 bases from V and 5 from J, leaving 14 bases between them. Germline V lookup: CDR1 SEHNR, CDR2 FQNEAQ (reference sequence). CDR3 sequence: CASSSQGNWYGYTF. In DNA form, the CDR3 reads TGTGCCAGCAGCTCTCAGGGGAATTGGTATGGCTACACCTTC.

Of note for this clonotype: The junction differs from germline at one of its ends, possibly a read error. The gene calls are TRBV19 and TRBJ2-5; no definite D call. Germline V CDR1 and CDR2: LNHDA, SQIVND (reference sequence). The CDR3 loop spans 12 amino acids. The DNA of the CDR3 is TGTGCCGGTAGCCAATGGCTCGACGAGCGGTACTTC. The encoded protein is CAGSQWLDERYF.

As to this clonotype: One base away lies a much larger clone, so this may be a sequencing read error. The V and J genes are TRBV20-1 and TRBJ1-2; perhaps TRBD1 as D (5 bases). Germline CDR1 is DFQATT and CDR2 is SNEGSKA (reference sequence). The CDR3 contains 13 residues. The CDR3 nucleotides are TGCAGTGCTAGAGTGGGGGACCGTTATGGCTACATCTTC. Protein sequence: CSARVGDRYGYIF.

This clonotype was detected many times. In nucleotides, the CDR3 is TGCAGCGTTATAAAGAATAGCGGGGGGGAGCAGTTCTTC. This encodes CSVIKNSGGEQFF. The chain couples TRBV29-1 to TRBJ2-1; TRBD2 matches at 10 bases. The length of the CDR3 is 13 residues. Germline CDR1 is SQVTM and CDR2 is ANQGSEA. V lost 5 bases, J lost 10 bases, and 8 bases stayed unmatched.

This clonotype was detected ten times or more. V is TRBV4-1 and J is TRBJ1-4; D uncertain. V was trimmed by 0 bases and J by 6 bases, leaving 17 bases between them. The CDR3 is made up of 17 amino acids. Germline lookup yields CDR1 MGHRA and CDR2 YSYEKL. This CDR3 is CASSQDWTPGGHEKLFF. Written as DNA, the CDR3 is TGCGCCAGCAGCCAAGATTGGACTCCGGGAGGTCATGAAAAACTGTTTTTT.

This chain links TRBV4-1 with TRBJ2-1; 7 nucleotides agree with TRBD1. The better agreement between TRBJ2-7 and the DNA end casts doubt on the J call. This CDR3 contains 18 residues. The germline gives CDR1 MGHRA, CDR2 YSYEKL. This CDR3 is CASSQDRGTGSSYNEQYF. The CDR3 DNA follows: TGCGCCAGCAGCCAAGACAGGGGGACGGGTAGCTCCTACAATGAGCAGTACTTC.